The 30 T cell receptor beta chains below all came from one sample that was sequenced in a study of post-analysis software for immune sequencing data. Study outcomes and limitations: Five or six TRBV segments (TRBV5-6, TRBV5-1 and TRBV20-1 among them) occurred more frequently in patients than in controls.

Tagging with unique molecular identifiers was a feature of the TCR beta cDNA libraries. TCRdb processed the PCR reads anew with MiXCR; each CDR3 protein has one entry. The sample lists under 200,000 distinct CDR3 sequences, 25% to 35% seen once, with 3% to 3.5% in the top ten. Their recognized antigens are unknown. The sequencing input was blood. These receptors were collected from a girl under 18 with multiple sclerosis.

The chain employs TRBV12-3 or TRBV12-4 and TRBJ1-1; D may be TRBD1 (6 bases). Trimming removed 5 bases at V and 7 bases at J, with 23 bases between. There are 16 residues in the CDR3. CDR3 region: CASSPPKGRGGDEAFF. CDR3 in DNA: TGTGCCAGCAGTCCTCCAAAAGGCAGGGGTGGGGATGAAGCTTTCTTT.

This clonotype came up many times. The rearrangement links TRBV20-1 to TRBJ2-7, with TRBD2 as a possible D gene (6 bases). The CDR3 runs 13 residues. With 6 bases removed from V and 6 bases from J, the gap between germline ends came to 18 bases. Germline V gene data show CDR1 as DFQATT and CDR2 as SNEGSKA (reference sequence). The DNA of the CDR3 is TGCAGTGCCGGGGTTGGGCGGGAAGTCGAGCAGTACTTC. Its protein product is CSAGVGREVEQYF.

The count of this clonotype is one. Given a much more abundant clone one base away, this may be a read error. V is TRBV15 and J is TRBJ2-5, with no clear D. The J call is uncertain, as TRBJ2-7 better fits the DNA end. This CDR3 has 15 residues. Germline assignment: CDR1 LNHNV and CDR2 YYDKDF (reference sequence). The CDR3 DNA is TGTGCCACCAGCGCGACGAATATCCTATCCTACGAGCAGTACTTC. Its translation is CATSATNILSYEQYF.

This clonotype was observed a few times. The genes are TRBV5-1 and TRBJ2-5; 7 bases agree with TRBD1. Matching the DNA end better, TRBJ2-7 makes the J call doubtful. Germline V gene lookup returns CDR1 SGHRS and CDR2 YFSETQ. The CDR3 runs to 13 residues. CDR3 amino acids: CASSRDRRGEQYF. In nucleotides, the CDR3 is TGCGCCAGCAGCAGGGACAGAAGGGGCGAGCAGTACTTC.

On this clonotype: Compared with germline, one end of the junction differs, possibly owing to a read error. V gene TRBV12-3 or TRBV12-4 combines with J gene TRBJ2-7, with TRBD2 matching over 7 bases. The CDR3 extends over 13 amino acids. CDR3 protein: CTSSLGGLYEQYF. The DNA of the CDR3 is TGTACCAGCAGTTTGGGGGGGTTGTACGAGCAGTACTTC.

The table lists this clonotype with a few counts. The gene calls are TRBV6-2 or TRBV6-3 and TRBJ2-1; 7 bases align to TRBD2. The CDR3 contains 14 residues. Germline V CDR1 and CDR2: MNHEY, SVGEGT. V gave up 10 bases and J gave up 8 bases; unmatched junction bases: 14. The CDR3 nucleotides are TGTGCCACGGGGGGATTTATCTCCGGGGATGAGCAGTTCTTC. It is translated as CATGGFISGDEQFF.

This clonotype was seen a few times. The J gene is TRBJ2-6, the V gene TRBV28; D not resolved. This CDR3 region has 19 residues. V lost 4 bases, J lost 0 bases, and 19 bases lay in between. Germline assignment: CDR1 MDHEN and CDR2 SYDVKM. This CDR3 reads CASSSAPWAESSGANVLTF. CDR3 nucleotides: TGTGCCAGCAGTTCCGCTCCTTGGGCGGAGAGCTCTGGGGCCAACGTCCTGACTTTC.

The sample holds one count of this clonotype. This rearrangement joins TRBV20-1 to TRBJ2-3; 11 nucleotides agree with TRBD2. Losses at the gene ends were 4 bases for V and 4 bases for J; bases not matched to a gene: 7. This CDR3 is 15 amino acids long. Germline V lookup: CDR1 DFQATT, CDR2 SNEGSKA (reference sequence). CDR3 coding DNA: TGCAGTGCTACCGCGGTAGCGGGAGGGTCAGATACGCAGTATTTT. Its translation is CSATAVAGGSDTQYF.

The V gene is TRBV4-1, the J gene TRBJ2-1; 8 bases align to TRBD2. V was clipped by 4 bases and J by 0 bases; unmatched bases: 5. Germline V CDR1 and CDR2: MGHRA, YSYEKL. This CDR3 has 16 amino acids. The CDR3 sequence: CASSLAGLSSYNEQFF. The CDR3 DNA sequence: TGCGCCAGCAGCCTAGCGGGACTTAGCTCCTACAATGAGCAGTTCTTC.

CDR3 bases: TGTGCCAGCAGACCAACCGAGACTAGCGGGAGATTCGTGTACAATGAGCAGTTCTTC. Its protein product is CASRPTETSGRFVYNEQFF. The rearrangement links TRBV14 to TRBJ2-1; 12 bases fit TRBD2. Trimming took 6 bases from V and 4 from J; bases not matched to a gene: 16. This CDR3 contains 19 residues. Per the germline V gene, CDR1 is SGHDN and CDR2 is FVKESK.

CDR3 loop: CASSLNRNEQFF. Written as DNA, the CDR3 is TGTGCCAGCAGCTTAAACCGCAATGAGCAGTTCTTC. The V gene is TRBV11-1, the J gene TRBJ2-1; no definite D call. The germline V and J ends were trimmed by 2 bases and 6 bases, with 5 bases remaining between them. This CDR3 comprises 12 residues. Looked up from germline, CDR1 is SGHAT and CDR2 is FQDESV (reference sequence).

Regarding this clonotype: A read error is possible here, since a much larger clone lies one base away. The rearrangement uses TRBV12-3 or TRBV12-4 and TRBJ2-7; D not resolved. This CDR3 has 12 residues. Trimming removed 1 base from V and 3 bases from J, with 4 bases in between. In DNA, the CDR3 is TGTGCCAGCAGTTTAGGGTGCTACGAGCAGTACTTC. Its protein is CASSLGCYEQYF.

The CDR3 is CSVPGQPNYGYTF. The CDR3 region has the DNA TGCAGTGTTCCGGGACAGCCGAACTATGGCTACACCTTC. The chain links TRBV20-1 to TRBJ1-2; 7 bases agree with TRBD1. Trimming at V came to 7 bases and at J to 2 bases, leaving 7 bases not matched to a gene. Germline lookup yields CDR1 DFQATT and CDR2 SNEGSKA (reference sequence). This CDR3 has 13 residues.

This clonotype was seen ten or more times. The gene calls are TRBV7-9 and TRBJ2-7, with D perhaps TRBD1 (5 bases). The CDR3 totals 15 residues. Between the trimmed V and J ends, which lost 0 bases and 6 bases, there was a span of 15 bases. Germline V gene data show CDR1 as SEHNR and CDR2 as FQNEAQ (reference sequence). This CDR3 is CASSLALWERGEQYF. DNA of the CDR3: TGTGCCAGCAGCTTAGCGCTTTGGGAAAGGGGCGAGCAGTACTTC.

This chain connects TRBV20-1 to TRBJ2-5; 11 bases match TRBD2. With 6 bases clipped from V and 4 bases from J, the junction kept 7 bases outside the gene matches. The CDR3 loop spans 14 amino acids. Germline V gene lookup returns CDR1 DFQATT and CDR2 SNEGSKA (reference sequence). The CDR3 reads CSARLAGLLETQYF. The CDR3, as DNA: TGCAGTGCCAGACTAGCGGGGCTATTAGAGACCCAGTACTTC.

This clonotype was counted between two and nine times. The CDR3 protein is CASSQDRANQPQHF. The DNA of the CDR3 is TGTGCCAGCAGTCAGGACAGGGCCAATCAGCCCCAGCATTTT. The chain combines TRBV12-3 or TRBV12-4 with TRBJ1-5; 8 positions match TRBD1. With 5 bases clipped from V and 3 bases from J, the junction kept 3 bases outside the gene matches. This CDR3 spans 14 amino acids.

This chain connects TRBV28 to TRBJ1-1; D uncertain. V lost 8 bases and J lost 6, with 19 bases in between. Per the germline V gene, CDR1 is MDHEN and CDR2 is SYDVKM. There are 14 residues in the CDR3. CDR3 DNA: TGTGCCAGCTACAAGGACCTAGTTTACGCTGAAGCTTTCTTT. Amino acids: CASYKDLVYAEAFF.

This chain joins TRBV5-1 and TRBJ1-1, with 9 bases lining up with TRBD1. This CDR3 region has 15 residues. V lost 2 bases, J lost 6 bases, and 8 bases stayed unmatched. The germline V gene encodes CDR1 SGHRS and CDR2 YFSETQ. DNA for the CDR3: TGCGCCAGCAGCTTTCCACAGGGGGCTCAAGCTGAAGCTTTCTTT. Its translation is CASSFPQGAQAEAFF.

The rearrangement joins TRBV4-1 to TRBJ1-5; the D gene is possibly TRBD1 (6 bases). The CDR3 extends over 18 amino acids. Looked up from germline, CDR1 is MGHRA and CDR2 is YSYEKL. V was clipped by 1 base and J by 4 bases, with 20 bases between them. The CDR3 DNA reads TGCGCCAGCAGCCAAGTTGGGACTGGGCGGGGGCAGAATCAGCCCCAGCATTTT. Protein product: CASSQVGTGRGQNQPQHF.

This clonotype was recorded at least ten times. This rearrangement joins TRBV7-9 to TRBJ2-1, with 11 nucleotides matching TRBD2. This CDR3 contains 17 residues. V lost 6 bases to trimming and J lost 0 bases; unmatched junction nucleotides: 7. CDR1 SEHNR and CDR2 FQNEAQ come from the germline V gene (reference sequence). The CDR3 reads CASRAGTSGRSYNEQFF. In nucleotides, the CDR3 is TGTGCCAGCAGGGCCGGGACTAGCGGCCGCTCCTACAATGAGCAGTTCTTC.

The rearrangement joins TRBV5-1 to TRBJ1-1; perhaps TRBD1 as D (5 bases). The germline V and J ends were trimmed by 1 base and 5 bases, with 15 bases remaining between them. CDR3 length equals 15 residues. Germline-derived CDR1 and CDR2 are SGHRS and YFSETQ. CDR3 in DNA: TGCGCCAGCAGCTTGATTGGACATTCAGGGACTGAAGCTTTCTTT. This codes for CASSLIGHSGTEAFF.

Remarks on this clonotype: Being one base from a much bigger clone, this may be a read error. In DNA form, the CDR3 reads TGTGCCAGCGGCCTTACAGGGGCCAACTATGGCTACACCTTC. This gives the protein CASGLTGANYGYTF. The chain recombines TRBV27 with TRBJ1-2; the match to TRBD1 covers 7 bases. CDR3 length: 14 residues. CDR1 MNHEY and CDR2 SMNVEV come from the germline V gene (reference sequence). Trimming took 8 bases from V and 2 from J; bases not matched to a gene: 8.

This clonotype occurred a few times. The V and J genes are TRBV19 and TRBJ2-7; TRBD2 matches at 8 bases. CDR1 LNHDA and CDR2 SQIVND come from the germline V gene (reference sequence). The CDR3 extends over 15 amino acids. V lost 3 bases and J lost 0; bases outside the gene matches: 4. The DNA for the CDR3 is TGTGCCAGTAGTATTGCTGCGGGGGGCTCCTACGAGCAGTACTTC. It specifies CASSIAAGGSYEQYF.

This clonotype was seen a few times. The V gene is TRBV6-1, the J gene TRBJ1-1; 7 nucleotides agree with TRBD1. The J segment lost 3 bases and the V segment lost 4 bases, leaving 8 bases of the junction unmatched. Per germline, CDR1 MNHNS and CDR2 SASEGT. This CDR3 is 15 amino acids long. CDR3 nucleotides: TGTGCCAGCAGTGCTCGGGGACAGAAGTACACTGAAGCTTTCTTT. Translating it yields CASSARGQKYTEAFF.

This clonotype was counted only a few times. The chain carries TRBV20-1 and TRBJ1-5; 10 nucleotides align to TRBD1. Germline V lookup: CDR1 DFQATT, CDR2 SNEGSKA (reference sequence). CDR3 length equals 13 residues. V lost 5 bases, J lost 7 bases, and 5 bases stayed unmatched. The CDR3 bases are TGCAGTGCTCCGGGACAGGGGATCCAGCCCCAGCATTTT. This translates into CSAPGQGIQPQHF.

Turning to this clonotype: The germline gene is not matched at one end of the junction; a read error may be the cause. The gene calls are TRBV28 and TRBJ2-5; 9 positions match TRBD1. Germline lookup yields CDR1 MDHEN and CDR2 SYDVKM. This CDR3 contains 16 residues. The CDR3 here is CASSLGQGAGQETLYF. In DNA form, the CDR3 reads TGTGCCAGCAGTTTGGGACAGGGAGCGGGACAAGAGACCCTGTACTTC.

This chain links TRBV11-2 with TRBJ2-7; D is ambiguous. Germline V gene data show CDR1 as SGHAT and CDR2 as FQNNGV. This CDR3 comprises 14 residues. The ends were cut back, 5 bases at V and 2 bases at J, with 13 bases in the middle. The CDR3 DNA is TGTGCCAGCAGCCGGAGTTTGACCGCCTACGAGCAGTACTTC. It encodes CASSRSLTAYEQYF.

The V and J genes are TRBV20-1 and TRBJ2-1, with TRBD2 as a possible D gene (5 bases). Per germline, CDR1 DFQATT and CDR2 SNEGSKA (reference sequence). The CDR3 loop spans 13 amino acids. V lost 3 bases to trimming and J lost 5 bases, with 11 bases between them. The CDR3 sequence is CSASGQADNEQFF. The CDR3 DNA reads as TGCAGTGCTAGTGGCCAAGCGGACAATGAGCAGTTCTTC.

A remark on this clonotype: One base away lies a much larger clone, so this may be a sequencing read error. The chain employs TRBV29-1 and TRBJ1-4; a possible D gene is TRBD1 (6 bases). CDR1 and CDR2 from the germline V gene are SQVTM and ANQGSEA. The CDR3 spans 13 residues. The CDR3 coding sequence is TGCAGCGTCCGATCTGGGGGCTATGAAAAACGGTTTTTT. Protein sequence: CSVRSGGYEKRFF.

The chain couples TRBV5-1 to TRBJ2-2; D gene unclear. Trimming removed 0 bases from V and 0 bases from J, with 9 bases in between. This CDR3 has 16 residues. CDR1 SGHRS and CDR2 YFSETQ come from the germline V gene. CDR3 nucleotide sequence: TGCGCCAGCAGCTTGGAAGGTCTCCCGAACACCGGGGAGCTGTTTTTT. Amino acids: CASSLEGLPNTGELFF.